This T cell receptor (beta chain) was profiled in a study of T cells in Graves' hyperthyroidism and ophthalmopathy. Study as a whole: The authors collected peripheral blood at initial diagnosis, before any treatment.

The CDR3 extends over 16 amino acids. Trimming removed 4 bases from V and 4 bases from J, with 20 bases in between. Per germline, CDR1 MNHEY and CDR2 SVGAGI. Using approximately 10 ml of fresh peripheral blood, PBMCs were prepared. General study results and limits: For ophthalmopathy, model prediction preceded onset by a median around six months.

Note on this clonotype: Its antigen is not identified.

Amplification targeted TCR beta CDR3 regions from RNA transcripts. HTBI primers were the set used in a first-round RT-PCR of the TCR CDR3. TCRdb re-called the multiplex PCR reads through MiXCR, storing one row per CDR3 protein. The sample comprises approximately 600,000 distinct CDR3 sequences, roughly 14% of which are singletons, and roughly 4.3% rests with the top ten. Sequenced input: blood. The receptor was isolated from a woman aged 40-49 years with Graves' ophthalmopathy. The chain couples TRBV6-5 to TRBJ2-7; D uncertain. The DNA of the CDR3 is TGTGCCAGCAGTTCCAGTACTACGGGTACACTTTACGAGCAGTACTTC. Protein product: CASSSSTTGTLYEQYF.